Below are 9 T cell receptor beta chains sequenced from a single sample in a study of the immune and genomic landscape of osteosarcoma. The post-treatment osteosarcoma tumors were primary, local recurrence or metastasis specimens from poor-prognosis patients. The protocol was immunoSEQ multiplex PCR, while the TCRdb copy is restricted to in-frame clones and leaves out a portion. The sample has several thousand clones, approximately 74% seen once. The source material was osteosarcoma tumor tissue from the lung. The receptor source for this set is a human donor with osteosarcoma.

The chain links TRBV2 to TRBJ2-1, with 9 bases aligning to TRBD2. The CDR3 length is 16 residues. Germline V gene lookup returns CDR1 SNHLY and CDR2 FYNNEI. J gave up 9 bases and V 4 bases, and 13 bases lay outside the gene matches. The CDR3 region is CASSGGLAGPSGEQFF. For the CDR3, the DNA is TGTGCCAGCAGTGGGGGACTAGCCGGACCCTCGGGTGAGCAGTTCTTC.

V is TRBV6-1 and J is TRBJ1-4; TRBD1 aligns across 8 bases. The CDR3 has 14 amino acids. V lost 4 bases to trimming and J lost 8 bases; unmatched junction nucleotides: 6. Germline CDR1 reads MNHNS; CDR2 reads SASEGT. The CDR3 region is CASSGQGILEKLFF. In DNA, the CDR3 is TGTGCCAGCAGTGGACAGGGGATCCTCGAAAAACTGTTTTTT.

This clone was seen a handful of times. This chain joins TRBV2 and TRBJ2-6; D unclear. Germline CDR1 SNHLY, CDR2 FYNNEI. Trimming cost V 7 bases and J 0 bases, with 13 bases left between them. The CDR3 is 16 residues long. The DNA of the CDR3 is TGTGCCAGCACCGATCTTGGAAGCTCTGGGGCCAACGTCCTGACTTTC. Translated, it gives CASTDLGSSGANVLTF.

This chain joins TRBV7-9 and TRBJ2-2; D unresolved. The CDR3 is made up of 16 amino acids. CDR1 and CDR2 (germline): SEHNR, FQNEAQ (reference sequence). V lost 2 bases and J 5 bases, leaving 15 bases between the germline ends. The CDR3 DNA reads TGTGCCAGCAGCTTAAGTTTGGTAATCGGGACCGGGGAGCTGTTTTTT. Residues: CASSLSLVIGTGELFF.

J is TRBJ2-7 and V is TRBV27; D gene ambiguous. Trimming took 3 bases from V and 0 from J, leaving 12 bases between them. The CDR3 is 15 residues long. The germline V gene encodes CDR1 MNHEY and CDR2 SMNVEV (reference sequence). CDR3: CASSFEPLGSYEQYF. CDR3 bases: TGTGCCAGCAGTTTTGAGCCTCTGGGCTCCTACGAGCAGTACTTC.

This chain links TRBV7-2 with TRBJ2-5; 11 bases fit TRBD2. Looked up from germline, CDR1 is SGHTA and CDR2 is FQGNSA. This CDR3 comprises 16 residues. V trimming: 4 bases; J trimming: 5 bases; junction bases outside the gene matches: 9. CDR3 amino acids: CASSSFSGRAGETQYF. The CDR3 region has the DNA TGTGCCAGCAGCTCCTTTAGCGGGAGGGCCGGGGAGACCCAGTACTTC.

The DNA of the CDR3 is TGTGCCAGCAGCTCAGGGGCGCGGGGGGGGGATTCACCCCTCCACTTT. Amino acids: CASSSGARGGDSPLHF. The chain carries TRBV7-8 and TRBJ1-6; TRBD1 is a possible D gene (6 bases). V shed 4 bases and J shed 8 bases, with 18 bases lying between them. Germline CDR1 and CDR2: SGHVS and FQNEAQ. CDR3 length equals 16 residues.

The table lists this clone with a few counts. This rearrangement joins TRBV11-2 to TRBJ2-1; no definite D call. Trimming pared 4 bases from V and 6 bases from J, leaving 7 bases between. The germline gives CDR1 SGHAT, CDR2 FQNNGV. The CDR3 has 12 amino acids. This chain's CDR3 is CASSWTVNEQFF. CDR3 in DNA: TGTGCCAGCAGCTGGACGGTCAATGAGCAGTTCTTC.

This clone has just one count. The CDR3 region has the DNA TGTGCCAGCTCACCACCGCAGGGGATAGCCTACAATGAGCAGTTCTTC. Protein sequence: CASSPPQGIAYNEQFF. The chain combines TRBV18 with TRBJ2-1; possibly TRBD1 for D (6 bases). V lost 0 bases and J lost 2, with 11 bases in between. The CDR3 is 16 residues long. Germline values: CDR1 KGHSH, CDR2 LQKENI.